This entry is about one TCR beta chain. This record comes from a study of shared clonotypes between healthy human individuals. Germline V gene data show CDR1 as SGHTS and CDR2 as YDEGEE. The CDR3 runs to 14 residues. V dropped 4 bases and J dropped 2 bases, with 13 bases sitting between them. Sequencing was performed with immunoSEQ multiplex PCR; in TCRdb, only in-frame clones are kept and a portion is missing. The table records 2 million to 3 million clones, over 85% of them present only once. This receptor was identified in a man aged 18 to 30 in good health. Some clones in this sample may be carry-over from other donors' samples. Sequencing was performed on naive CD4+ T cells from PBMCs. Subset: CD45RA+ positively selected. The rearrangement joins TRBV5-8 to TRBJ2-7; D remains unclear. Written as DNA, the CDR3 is TGTGCCAGCAGCACCCCCCCACCTCCCTACGAGCAGTACTTC. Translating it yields CASSTPPPPYEQYF.